A single sample gave rise to the 25 T cell receptor beta chains below, sequenced in a study of blood T cell repertoires in COVID-19. The protocol was immunoSEQ multiplex PCR, while the TCRdb copy is restricted to in-frame clones and leaves out a portion. The table lists roughly 170,000 clones, approximately 85% of them singletons. What was sequenced was peripheral blood. Receptors were obtained from a woman in her forties or fifties with COVID-19, enrolled during active disease.

This chain connects TRBV4-1 to TRBJ1-5; D remains unclear. The CDR3 sequence is 17 residues long. V shed 0 bases and J shed 0 bases, with 12 bases lying between them. Germline V gene data show CDR1 as MGHRA and CDR2 as YSYEKL. CDR3 residues: CASSQDRQVDSNQPQHF. CDR3 DNA: TGCGCCAGCAGCCAAGATCGACAAGTTGATAGCAATCAGCCCCAGCATTTT.

The chain carries TRBV7-9 and TRBJ2-7; TRBD1 might be the D (5 bases). Trimming removed 0 bases from V and 3 bases from J, with 9 bases in between. Germline V lookup: CDR1 SEHNR, CDR2 FQNEAQ (reference sequence). There are 14 residues in the CDR3. The CDR3 protein is CASSLARQGYEQYF. DNA of the CDR3: TGTGCCAGCAGCTTAGCGAGGCAGGGCTACGAGCAGTACTTC.

The chain recombines TRBV21-1 with TRBJ2-5; the table's D gene call, TRBD1, was not cross checked with the DNA. TRBV21-1 represents a pseudogene. The CDR3 sequence is 14 residues long. CDR3 coding DNA: TGTGCCAGCAACATGAACAGGGGGCCAGAGACCCAGTACTTC. Residues: CASNMNRGPETQYF.

This clone was seen a single time. The genes are TRBV5-5 and TRBJ2-7; D not certain. This CDR3 has 14 amino acids. Between the trimmed V and J ends, which lost 1 base and 1 base, there was a span of 9 bases. The germline V gene encodes CDR1 SGHKS and CDR2 YYEKEE (reference sequence). For the CDR3, the DNA is TGTGCCAGCAGCTTGTATCCAACATCCTACGAGCAGTACTTC. As protein: CASSLYPTSYEQYF.

The chain recombines TRBV6-5 with TRBJ2-1, with a weak D call TRBD2 (6 bases). The length of the CDR3 is 16 residues. Deletions cut 1 base from V and 0 bases from J, with 10 bases between. Germline V gene lookup returns CDR1 MNHEY and CDR2 SVGAGI. CDR3 DNA sequence: TGTGCCAGCAGTTACTTTAGCGGCAGCTCCTACAATGAGCAGTTCTTC. Amino acids: CASSYFSGSSYNEQFF.

With respect to this clone: The conserved closing phenylalanine or tryptophan is absent in this CDR3, likely reflecting a read error. The limits of the CDR3 on the DNA are not certain, so only TCRdb's listed CDR3 is given. V usage is TRBV5-6 and J usage is TRBJ1-2; the D call of TRBD1 is as the table states it, not checked on the DNA. The CDR3 is made up of 13 amino acids, end residues included. The germline CDR1 and CDR2 sequences are SGHDT and YYEEEE. The CDR3 sequence is CASSIAAGQGTVI.

The V call is TRBV3-1 (or the pseudogene TRBV3-2), the J call TRBJ1-2; tentatively, D is TRBD1 (5 bases). The V gene lost 5 bases and the J gene lost 1 base, with 23 bases spanning the gap. Germline V gives CDR1 LGHDT, CDR2 YNNKEL (reference sequence). The CDR3 contains 18 residues. The CDR3 nucleotides are TGTGCCAGCAGCGCACAGGCCCACACATGGTCGCGTAACTATGGCTACACCTTC. This gives the protein CASSAQAHTWSRNYGYTF.

V usage is TRBV4-2 and J usage is TRBJ2-5; the match to TRBD2 covers 12 bases. The CDR3 runs to 19 residues. With 0 bases clipped from V and 1 base from J, the junction kept 9 bases outside the gene matches. Germline V CDR1 and CDR2: LGHNA, YNFKEQ. CDR3: CASSQDVASGGVFQETQYF. CDR3 in DNA: TGTGCCAGCAGCCAAGATGTGGCTAGCGGGGGGGTCTTCCAAGAGACCCAGTACTTC.

The gene calls are TRBV7-2 and TRBJ2-2; TRBD1 matches at 7 bases. Trimming cost V 4 bases and J 5 bases; bases outside gene matches: 1. Germline lookup yields CDR1 SGHTA and CDR2 FQGNSA. The length of the CDR3 is 13 residues. This CDR3 is CASSSQGTGELFF. CDR3 sequence (DNA): TGTGCCAGCAGCTCACAGGGGACCGGGGAGCTGTTTTTT.

This chain links TRBV18 with TRBJ2-3; 8 bases match TRBD2. The CDR3 is made up of 16 amino acids. Germline-derived CDR1 and CDR2 are KGHSH and LQKENI. V was pared by 6 bases and J by 4 bases, with 12 bases of the junction left unmatched. CDR3 protein: CASSFSGTRASDTQYF. The CDR3 DNA reads TGTGCCAGCTCGTTCTCCGGGACTAGGGCCTCAGATACGCAGTATTTT.

The chain employs TRBV10-1 and TRBJ1-2, with TRBD1 matching 7 bases. In germline, CDR1 is WNHNN, CDR2 SYGVQD (reference sequence). Trimming removed 4 bases from V and 7 bases from J; junction bases left unmatched: 6. This CDR3 has 13 amino acids. The CDR3 bases are TGCGCCAGCAGTGCCGGCCAGGGGGGTGGCTACACCTTC. Protein sequence: CASSAGQGGGYTF.

The chain has TRBV11-2 and TRBJ2-6, with a weak D call TRBD1 (5 bases). Trimming left V 0 bases short and J 1 base short, with 7 bases between. The CDR3 covers 16 residues. CDR1 SGHAT and CDR2 FQNNGV come from the germline V gene. The CDR3 region has the DNA TGTGCCAGCAGCTTAGACAGGGCATCTGGGGCCAACGTCCTGACTTTC. This sequence encodes CASSLDRASGANVLTF.

This sequence joins TRBV3-1 (or the pseudogene TRBV3-2) and TRBJ2-2; D might be TRBD2 (7 bases). Germline CDR1 LGHDT, CDR2 YNNKEL (reference sequence). The CDR3 consists of 16 residues. The V end was cut by 4 bases, the J end by 5 bases, with 17 bases between. The CDR3 nucleotides read TGTGCCAGCAGCCTACCCCTCGGGGGGCAAACCGGGGAGCTGTTTTTT. This sequence encodes CASSLPLGGQTGELFF.

A note on this clone: This same CDR3 is encoded by further DNA sequences in the sample. The V and J genes are TRBV11-2 and TRBJ2-2; tentatively, D is TRBD1 (6 bases). CDR1 is SGHAT, CDR2 FQNNGV, per germline. This CDR3 spans 14 amino acids. V was trimmed by 5 bases and J by 1 base, leaving 8 bases between them. The CDR3 region has the DNA TGTGCCAGCAGCCTACAGGGGAACACCGGGGAGCTGTTTTTT. It specifies CASSLQGNTGELFF.

The V call is TRBV4-2, the J call TRBJ2-6; 11 bases fit TRBD2. CDR1 LGHNA and CDR2 YNFKEQ come from the germline V gene. The CDR3 covers 18 residues. With V trimmed by 1 base and J by 4 bases, 6 bases remained unmatched. The CDR3 reads CASSQGIAGGLGANVLTF. CDR3 bases: TGTGCCAGCAGCCAAGGAATAGCGGGGGGGCTCGGGGCCAACGTCCTGACTTTC.

This clone was observed once. V gene TRBV14 combines with J gene TRBJ1-1; D gene unclear. CDR1 SGHDN and CDR2 FVKESK come from the germline V gene. This CDR3 is built from 14 residues. Trimming cost V 0 bases and J 1 base, with 6 bases left between them. The chain's CDR3 is CASSQDGQNTEAFF. The CDR3, as DNA: TGTGCCAGCAGCCAAGATGGGCAGAACACTGAAGCTTTCTTT. The full variable domain, completed using reference TRBV14 and TRBJ1-1, is EAGVTQFPSHSVIEKGQTVTLRCDPISGHDNLYWYRRVMGKEIKFLLHFVKESKQDESGMPNNRFLAERTGGTYSTLKVQPAELEDSGVYFCASSQDGQNTEAFFGQGTRLTVV.

The chain uses TRBV2 and TRBJ1-1, with D perhaps matching TRBD1 (6 bases). The length of the CDR3 is 15 residues. Germline CDR1 is SNHLY and CDR2 is FYNNEI. Trimming stripped 6 bases from V and 0 bases from J, with 14 bases between. CDR3 region: CASRGGGQLNTEAFF. For the CDR3, the DNA is TGTGCCAGCAGGGGTGGGGGCCAGCTGAACACTGAAGCTTTCTTT.

The chain has TRBV7-8 and TRBJ2-1; 12 nucleotides agree with TRBD2. The CDR3 sequence is 15 residues long. After removal of 2 bases from V and 9 bases from J, the junction contained 5 bases not matched to a gene. CDR1 and CDR2 (germline): SGHVS, FQNEAQ. The chain's CDR3 is CASSLLAGGLGEQFF. The CDR3 DNA is TGTGCCAGCAGCTTACTAGCGGGGGGGTTGGGTGAGCAGTTCTTC.

V and J are TRBV28 and TRBJ1-1; 7 positions match TRBD1. This CDR3 is built from 15 residues. V dropped 5 bases and J dropped 0; count of bases not matched to a gene: 6. Germline V CDR1 and CDR2: MDHEN, SYDVKM. The CDR3 spells CASSLTGRMNTEAFF. The CDR3 DNA reads TGTGCCAGCAGTCTGACAGGGAGAATGAACACTGAAGCTTTCTTT.

The chain couples TRBV3-1 (or the pseudogene TRBV3-2) to TRBJ1-5; 11 nucleotides match TRBD1. There are 17 residues in the CDR3. Germline assignment: CDR1 LGHDT and CDR2 YNNKEL (reference sequence). The J segment lost 6 bases and the V segment lost 0 bases, leaving 7 bases of the junction unmatched. The CDR3 spells CASSQDRDRGRGQPQHF. The CDR3 region has the DNA TGTGCCAGCAGCCAAGACCGGGACAGGGGGAGGGGTCAGCCCCAGCATTTT.

V usage is TRBV11-2 and J usage is TRBJ2-5, with D tentatively TRBD1 (6 bases). In germline, CDR1 is SGHAT, CDR2 FQNNGV. The CDR3 runs to 15 residues. V was pared by 1 base and J by 3 bases, with 12 bases between. As DNA, the CDR3 is TGTGCCAGCAGCTTAGGCTGGGGGCGGGAAGAGACCCAGTACTTC. This encodes CASSLGWGREETQYF. Based on the CDR3 plus reference TRBV11-2 and TRBJ2-5, the full variable domain is EAGVAQSPRYKIIEKRQSVAFWCNPISGHATLYWYQQILGQGPKLLIQFQNNGVVDDSQLPKDRFSAERLKGVDSTLKIQPAKLEDSAVYLCASSLGWGREETQYFGPGTRLLVL.

The table lists this clone with a few counts. The chain uses TRBV5-4 and TRBJ2-2, with 7 bases fitting TRBD1. Germline V gene data show CDR1 as SGHNT and CDR2 as YYREEE (reference sequence). The CDR3 totals 16 residues. With V trimmed by 4 bases and J by 5 bases, 11 bases remained unmatched. Written as DNA, the CDR3 is TGTGCCAGCAGCACGAACACAGGGGTGGGTACCGGGGAGCTGTTTTTT. The encoded protein is CASSTNTGVGTGELFF.

The gene calls are TRBV3-1 (or the pseudogene TRBV3-2) and TRBJ2-2, with 9 bases lining up with TRBD2. Per the germline V gene, CDR1 is LGHDT and CDR2 is YNNKEL (reference sequence). The trim removed 1 base at V and 4 bases at J, leaving 7 bases unmatched. The CDR3 runs 17 residues. The CDR3 loop reads CASSQVTLRGGTGELFF. CDR3 sequence (DNA): TGTGCCAGCAGCCAAGTAACCTTGCGGGGGGGCACCGGGGAGCTGTTTTTT.

The rearrangement uses TRBV3-1 (or the pseudogene TRBV3-2) and TRBJ1-5; 7 bases are shared with TRBD1. Looked up from germline, CDR1 is LGHDT and CDR2 is YNNKEL (reference sequence). The CDR3 has 15 amino acids. The ends lost 0 bases at V and 4 bases at J; junction bases unmatched: 3. CDR3 nucleotide sequence: TGTGCCAGCAGCCAAGATCTGACAGGGAATCAGCCCCAGCATTTT. Translating it yields CASSQDLTGNQPQHF.

V is TRBV18 and J is TRBJ2-5; 9 bases line up with TRBD1. With V trimmed by 6 bases and J by 4 bases, 9 bases remained unmatched. This CDR3 region has 15 residues. The germline V gene encodes CDR1 KGHSH and CDR2 LQKENI. Here the CDR3 reads CASSDGQGLGETQYF. The CDR3 DNA is TGTGCCAGCTCGGACGGACAGGGGCTGGGAGAGACCCAGTACTTC.